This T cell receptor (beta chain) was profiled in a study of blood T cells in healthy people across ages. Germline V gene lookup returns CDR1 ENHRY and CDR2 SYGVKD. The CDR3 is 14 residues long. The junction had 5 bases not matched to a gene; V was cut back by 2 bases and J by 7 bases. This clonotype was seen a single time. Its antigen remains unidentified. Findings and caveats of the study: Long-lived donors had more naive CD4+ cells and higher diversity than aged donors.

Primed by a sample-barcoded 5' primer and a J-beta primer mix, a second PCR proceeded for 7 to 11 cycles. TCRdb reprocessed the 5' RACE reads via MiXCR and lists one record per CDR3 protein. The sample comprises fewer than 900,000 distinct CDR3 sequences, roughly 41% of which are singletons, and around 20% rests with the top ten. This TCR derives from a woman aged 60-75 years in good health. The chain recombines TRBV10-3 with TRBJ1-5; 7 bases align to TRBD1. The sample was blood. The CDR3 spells CAISERDSGQPQHF. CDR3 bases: TGTGCCATCAGTGAGCGGGACAGCGGGCAGCCCCAGCATTTT.